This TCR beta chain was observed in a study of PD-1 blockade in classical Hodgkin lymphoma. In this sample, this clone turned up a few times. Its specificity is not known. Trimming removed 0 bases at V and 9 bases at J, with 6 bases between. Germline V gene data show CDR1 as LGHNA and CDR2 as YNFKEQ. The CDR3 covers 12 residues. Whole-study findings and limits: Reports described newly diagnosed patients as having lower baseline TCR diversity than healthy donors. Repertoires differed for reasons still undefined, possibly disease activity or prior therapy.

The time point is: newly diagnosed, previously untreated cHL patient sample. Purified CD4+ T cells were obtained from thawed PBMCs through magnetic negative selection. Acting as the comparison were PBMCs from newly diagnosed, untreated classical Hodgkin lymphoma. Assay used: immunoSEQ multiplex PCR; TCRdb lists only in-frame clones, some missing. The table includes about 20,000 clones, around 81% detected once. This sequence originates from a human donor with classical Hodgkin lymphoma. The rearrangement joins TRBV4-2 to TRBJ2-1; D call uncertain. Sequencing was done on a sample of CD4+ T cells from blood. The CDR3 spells CASSQDGAEQFF. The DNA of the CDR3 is TGTGCCAGCAGCCAAGATGGTGCTGAGCAGTTCTTC.